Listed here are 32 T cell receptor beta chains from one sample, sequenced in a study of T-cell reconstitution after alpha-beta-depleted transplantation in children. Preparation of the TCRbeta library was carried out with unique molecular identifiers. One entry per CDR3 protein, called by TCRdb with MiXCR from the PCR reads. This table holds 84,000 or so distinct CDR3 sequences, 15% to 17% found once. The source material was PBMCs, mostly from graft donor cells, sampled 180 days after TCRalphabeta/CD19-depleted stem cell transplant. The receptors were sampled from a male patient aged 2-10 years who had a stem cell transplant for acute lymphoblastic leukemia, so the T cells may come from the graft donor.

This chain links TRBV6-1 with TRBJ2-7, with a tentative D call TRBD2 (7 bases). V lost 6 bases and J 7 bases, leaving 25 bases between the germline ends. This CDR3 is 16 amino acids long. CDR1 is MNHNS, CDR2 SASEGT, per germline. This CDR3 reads CASSPGAGAPWGEQYF. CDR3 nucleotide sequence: TGTGCCAGCAGCCCTGGTGCGGGGGCCCCCTGGGGTGAGCAGTACTTC.

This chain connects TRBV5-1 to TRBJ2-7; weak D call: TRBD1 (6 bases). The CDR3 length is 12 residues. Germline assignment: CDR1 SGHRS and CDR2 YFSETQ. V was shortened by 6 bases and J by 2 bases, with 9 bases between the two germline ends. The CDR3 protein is CASMDRTYEQYF. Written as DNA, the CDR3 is TGCGCCAGCATGGACAGAACCTACGAGCAGTACTTC.

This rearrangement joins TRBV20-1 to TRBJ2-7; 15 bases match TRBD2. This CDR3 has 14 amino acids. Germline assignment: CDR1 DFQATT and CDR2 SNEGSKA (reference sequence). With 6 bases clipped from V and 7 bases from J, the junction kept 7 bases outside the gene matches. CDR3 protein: CSARGTSGGWEQYF. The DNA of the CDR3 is TGCAGTGCGAGGGGGACTAGCGGGGGGTGGGAGCAGTACTTC.

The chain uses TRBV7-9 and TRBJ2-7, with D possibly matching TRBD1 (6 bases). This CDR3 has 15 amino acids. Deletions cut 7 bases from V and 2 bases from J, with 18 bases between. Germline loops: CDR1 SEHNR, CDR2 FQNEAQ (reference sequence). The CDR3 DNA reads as TGTGCCAGCACCATCGGGACAAGGAAAACCTACGAGCAGTACTTC. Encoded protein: CASTIGTRKTYEQYF.

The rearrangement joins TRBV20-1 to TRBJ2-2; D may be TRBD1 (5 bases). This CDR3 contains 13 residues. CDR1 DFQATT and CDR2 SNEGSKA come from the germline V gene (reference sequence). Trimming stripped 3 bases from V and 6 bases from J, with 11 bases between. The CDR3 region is CSASAGPSGELFF. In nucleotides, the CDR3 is TGCAGTGCTAGTGCAGGGCCGTCCGGGGAGCTGTTTTTT.

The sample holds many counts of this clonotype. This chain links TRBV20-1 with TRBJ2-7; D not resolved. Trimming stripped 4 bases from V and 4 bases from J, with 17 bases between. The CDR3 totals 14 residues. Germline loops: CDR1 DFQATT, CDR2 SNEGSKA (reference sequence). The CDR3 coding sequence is TGCAGTGCTATTCCCCCGTCGCCTCCTTACGAGCAGTACTTC. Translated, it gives CSAIPPSPPYEQYF.

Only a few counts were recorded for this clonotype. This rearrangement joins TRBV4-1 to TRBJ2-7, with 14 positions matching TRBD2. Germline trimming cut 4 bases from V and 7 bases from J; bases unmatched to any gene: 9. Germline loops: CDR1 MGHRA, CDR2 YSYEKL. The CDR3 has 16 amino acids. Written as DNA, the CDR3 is TGCGCCAGCAGCCTAAGACACGGACTAGCGGGGGGAGAGCAGTACTTC. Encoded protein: CASSLRHGLAGGEQYF.

In nucleotides, the CDR3 is TGTGCCATCAGCCCAAATTTAGGGGGCCCTAGCAATCAGCCCCAGCATTTT. As protein: CAISPNLGGPSNQPQHF. The chain couples TRBV10-3 to TRBJ1-5; 7 bases line up with TRBD1. The CDR3 contains 17 residues. Germline lookup yields CDR1 ENHRY and CDR2 SYGVKD. Losses at the gene ends were 6 bases for V and 0 bases for J; bases not matched to a gene: 11.

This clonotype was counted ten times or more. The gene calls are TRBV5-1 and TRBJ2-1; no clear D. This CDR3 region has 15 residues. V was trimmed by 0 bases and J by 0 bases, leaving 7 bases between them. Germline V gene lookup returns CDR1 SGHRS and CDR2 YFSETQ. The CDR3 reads CASSLVGLSYNEQFF. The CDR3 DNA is TGCGCCAGCAGCTTGGTAGGGCTCTCCTACAATGAGCAGTTCTTC.

CDR3 in DNA: TGCGCCAGCGGGACCTTTGGTTCACCCCTCCACTTT. This sequence encodes CASGTFGSPLHF. V and J are TRBV10-1 and TRBJ1-6, with D possibly matching TRBD1 (5 bases). Germline V gene lookup returns CDR1 WNHNN and CDR2 SYGVQD (reference sequence). V was clipped by 8 bases and J by 9 bases, with 11 bases between them. CDR3 length: 12 residues.

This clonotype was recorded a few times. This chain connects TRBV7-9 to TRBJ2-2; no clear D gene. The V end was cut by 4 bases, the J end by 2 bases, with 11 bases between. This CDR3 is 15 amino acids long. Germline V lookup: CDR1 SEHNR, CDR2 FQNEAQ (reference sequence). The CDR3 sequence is CASSSTAGNTGELFF. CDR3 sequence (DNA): TGTGCCAGCAGCTCCACAGCAGGAAACACCGGGGAGCTGTTTTTT.

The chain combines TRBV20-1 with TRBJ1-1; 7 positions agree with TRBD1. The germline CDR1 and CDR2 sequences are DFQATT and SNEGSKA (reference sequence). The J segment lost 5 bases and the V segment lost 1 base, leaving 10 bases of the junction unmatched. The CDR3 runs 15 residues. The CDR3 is CSARGDDREGTEAFF. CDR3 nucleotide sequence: TGCAGTGCTAGAGGGGACGACAGGGAAGGTACTGAAGCTTTCTTT.

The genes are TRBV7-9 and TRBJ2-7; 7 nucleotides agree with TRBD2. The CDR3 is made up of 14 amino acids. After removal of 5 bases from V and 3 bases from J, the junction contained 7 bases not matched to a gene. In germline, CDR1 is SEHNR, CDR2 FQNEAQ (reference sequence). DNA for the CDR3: TGTGCCAGCAGCCAGCGGGACGTCGGCTACGAGCAGTACTTC. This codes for CASSQRDVGYEQYF.

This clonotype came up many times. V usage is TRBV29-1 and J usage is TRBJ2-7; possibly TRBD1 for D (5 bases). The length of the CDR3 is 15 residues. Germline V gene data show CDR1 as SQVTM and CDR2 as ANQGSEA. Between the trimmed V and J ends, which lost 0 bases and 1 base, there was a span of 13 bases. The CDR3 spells CSVEDPKPGSYEQYF. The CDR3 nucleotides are TGCAGCGTTGAAGATCCCAAGCCAGGGTCCTACGAGCAGTACTTC.

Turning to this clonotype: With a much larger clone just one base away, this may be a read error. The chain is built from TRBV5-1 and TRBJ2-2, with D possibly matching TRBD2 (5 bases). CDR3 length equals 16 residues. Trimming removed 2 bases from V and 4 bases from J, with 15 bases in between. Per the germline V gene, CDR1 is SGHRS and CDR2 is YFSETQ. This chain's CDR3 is CASSFGRLSGTGELFF. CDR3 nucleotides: TGCGCCAGCAGCTTTGGAAGGCTGAGCGGCACCGGGGAGCTGTTTTTT.

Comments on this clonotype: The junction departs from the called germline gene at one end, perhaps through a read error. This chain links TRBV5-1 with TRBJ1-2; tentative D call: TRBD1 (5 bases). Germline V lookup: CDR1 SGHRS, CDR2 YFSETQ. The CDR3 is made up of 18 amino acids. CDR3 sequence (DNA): TGCGCCGGCAGCTTTGGCCCGAGACAGCGAACCCTGGGCTATGGCTACACCTTC. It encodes CAGSFGPRQRTLGYGYTF.

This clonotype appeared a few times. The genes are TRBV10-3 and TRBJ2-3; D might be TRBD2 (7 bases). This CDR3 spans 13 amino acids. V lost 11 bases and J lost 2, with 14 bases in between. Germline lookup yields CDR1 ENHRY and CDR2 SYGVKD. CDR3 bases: TGTGCCTCTCGAGGGGGGGCCACAGATACGCAGTATTTT. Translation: CASRGGATDTQYF.

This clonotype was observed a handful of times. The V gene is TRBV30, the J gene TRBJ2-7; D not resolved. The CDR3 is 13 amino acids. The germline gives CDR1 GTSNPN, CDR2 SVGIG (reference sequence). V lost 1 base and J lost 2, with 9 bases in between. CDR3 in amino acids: CAWSELPPYEQYF. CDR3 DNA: TGTGCCTGGAGTGAACTGCCGCCCTACGAGCAGTACTTC. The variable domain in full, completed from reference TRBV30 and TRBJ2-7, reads SQTIHQWPATLVQPVGSPLSLECTVEGTSNPNLYWYRQAAGRGLQLLFYSVGIGQISSEVPQNLSASRPQDRQFILSSKKLLLSDSGFYLCAWSELPPYEQYFGPGTRLTVT.

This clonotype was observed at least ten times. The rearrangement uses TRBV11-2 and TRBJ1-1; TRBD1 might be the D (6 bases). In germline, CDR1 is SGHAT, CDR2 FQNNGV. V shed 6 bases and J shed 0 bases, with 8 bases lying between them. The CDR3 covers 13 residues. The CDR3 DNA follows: TGTGCCAGCAGTCAGGGGTTGAACACTGAAGCTTTCTTT. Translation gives CASSQGLNTEAFF.

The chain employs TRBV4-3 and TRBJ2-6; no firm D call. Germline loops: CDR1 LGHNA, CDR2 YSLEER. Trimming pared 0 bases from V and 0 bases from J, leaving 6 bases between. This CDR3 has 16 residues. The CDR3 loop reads CASSQDVGSGANVLTF. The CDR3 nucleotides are TGCGCCAGCAGCCAAGATGTAGGCTCTGGGGCCAACGTCCTGACTTTC.

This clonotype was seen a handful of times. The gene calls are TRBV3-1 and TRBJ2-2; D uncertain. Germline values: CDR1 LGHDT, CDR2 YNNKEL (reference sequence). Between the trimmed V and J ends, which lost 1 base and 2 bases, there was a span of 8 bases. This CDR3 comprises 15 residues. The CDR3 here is CASSQVLTNTGELFF. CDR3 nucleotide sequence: TGTGCCAGCAGCCAAGTATTGACTAACACCGGGGAGCTGTTTTTT.

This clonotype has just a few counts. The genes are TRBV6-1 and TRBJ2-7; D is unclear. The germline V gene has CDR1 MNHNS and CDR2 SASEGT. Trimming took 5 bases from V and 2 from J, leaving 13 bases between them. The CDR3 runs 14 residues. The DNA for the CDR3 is TGTGCCAGCAGTCCCCTAGAGGAAACCTACGAGCAGTACTTC. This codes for CASSPLEETYEQYF.

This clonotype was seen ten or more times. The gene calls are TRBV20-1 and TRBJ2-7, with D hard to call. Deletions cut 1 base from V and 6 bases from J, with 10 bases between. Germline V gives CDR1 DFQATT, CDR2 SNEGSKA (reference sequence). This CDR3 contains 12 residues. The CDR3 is CSARANIFEQYF. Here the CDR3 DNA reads TGCAGTGCTAGAGCGAACATATTCGAGCAGTACTTC.

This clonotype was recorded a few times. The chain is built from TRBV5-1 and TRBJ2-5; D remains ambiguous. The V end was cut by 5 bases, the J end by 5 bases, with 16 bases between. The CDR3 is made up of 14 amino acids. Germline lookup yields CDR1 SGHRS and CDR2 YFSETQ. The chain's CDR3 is CASSEGLSLETQYF. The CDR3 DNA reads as TGCGCCAGCAGTGAAGGGTTGAGTTTGGAGACCCAGTACTTC.

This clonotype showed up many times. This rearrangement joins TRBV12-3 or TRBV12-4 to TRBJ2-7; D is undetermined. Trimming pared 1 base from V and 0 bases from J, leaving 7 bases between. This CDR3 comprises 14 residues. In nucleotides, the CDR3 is TGTGCCAGCAGTTTAGGACACAGCTCCTACGAGCAGTACTTC. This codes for CASSLGHSSYEQYF.

In nucleotides, the CDR3 is TGTGCCAGCAGCCGGTCGCCACCTCCCTCTGGGGCCAACGTCCTGACTTTC. The encoded protein is CASSRSPPPSGANVLTF. The rearrangement joins TRBV5-6 to TRBJ2-6, with unresolved D. Trimming took 4 bases from V and 0 from J, leaving 14 bases between them. Per the germline V gene, CDR1 is SGHDT and CDR2 is YYEEEE. CDR3 length: 17 amino acids.

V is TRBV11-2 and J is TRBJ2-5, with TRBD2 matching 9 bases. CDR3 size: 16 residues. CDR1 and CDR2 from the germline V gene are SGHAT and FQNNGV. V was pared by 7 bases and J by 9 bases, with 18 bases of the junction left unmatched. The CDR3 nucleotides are TGTGCCAGCATCCCCGTGCGGGCGGGGGGGACCGGGCCCCAGTACTTC. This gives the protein CASIPVRAGGTGPQYF.

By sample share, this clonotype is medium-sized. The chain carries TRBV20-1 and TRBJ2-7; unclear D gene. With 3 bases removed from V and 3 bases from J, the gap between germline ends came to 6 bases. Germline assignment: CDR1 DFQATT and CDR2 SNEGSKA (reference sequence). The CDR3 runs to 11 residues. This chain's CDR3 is CSASSVYEQYF. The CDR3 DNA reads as TGCAGTGCTAGTTCTGTCTACGAGCAGTACTTC.

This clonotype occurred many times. The CDR3 region is CASSLTSGRASANEQFF. CDR3 nucleotides: TGTGCCAGCAGCTTAACTAGCGGGAGGGCCTCAGCCAATGAGCAGTTCTTC. This chain uses TRBV7-2 with TRBJ2-1, with 13 bases aligning to TRBD2. Germline values: CDR1 SGHTA, CDR2 FQGNSA. This CDR3 has 17 amino acids. J lost 6 bases, V lost 2 bases, and 7 bases had no gene match. The whole variable domain, remainder taken from reference TRBV7-2 and TRBJ2-1, is GAGVSQSPSNKVTEKGKDVELRCDPISGHTALYWYRQSLGQGLEFLIYFQGNSAPDKSGLPSDRFSAERTGGSVSTLTIQRTQQEDSAVYLCASSLTSGRASANEQFFGPGTRLTVL.

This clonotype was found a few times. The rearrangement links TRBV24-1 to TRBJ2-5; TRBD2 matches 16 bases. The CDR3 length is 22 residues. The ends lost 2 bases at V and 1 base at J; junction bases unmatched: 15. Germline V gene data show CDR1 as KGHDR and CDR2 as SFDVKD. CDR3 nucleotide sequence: TGTGCCACCAGTGATTACCCTAGCTACTCCGGGACTAGCGGGGGGGCCCAAGAGACCCAGTACTTC. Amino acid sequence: CATSDYPSYSGTSGGAQETQYF.

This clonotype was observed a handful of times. The CDR3 here is CASSPQVGYTDTQYF. CDR3 coding DNA: TGTGCCAGCAGCCCCCAGGTGGGGTACACAGATACGCAGTATTTT. V and J are TRBV14 and TRBJ2-3; D call uncertain. Trimming took off 4 bases at V and 2 bases at J, with 13 bases between the two ends. The CDR3 has 15 residues. Germline loops: CDR1 SGHDN, CDR2 FVKESK.

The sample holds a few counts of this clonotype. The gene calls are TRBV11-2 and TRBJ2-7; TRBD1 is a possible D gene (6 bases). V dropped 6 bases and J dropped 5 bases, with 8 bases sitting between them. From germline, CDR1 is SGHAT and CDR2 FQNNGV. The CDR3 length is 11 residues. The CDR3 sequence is CASRHRDEQYF. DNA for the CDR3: TGTGCCAGCAGACACAGGGACGAGCAGTACTTC.